This T cell receptor beta chain was retrieved from a study of beta chain features in type 1 diabetes. Study information: The samples had around 98 million sorted cells examined in all.

All of the isolated RNA was reverse transcribed, so expressed TCRB transcripts were sequenced. Measured with immunoSEQ multiplex PCR; TCRdb has only the in-frame clones, and not every one. The data hold hundreds of thousands of clones, with 11% to 15% observed a single time. A few counts support this clone. Its cognate antigen is unknown. General study results and limits: Individuals with type 1 diabetes displayed fewer insertions and more deletions at VDJ junctions. Shortening of TCRB CDR3s, moderate but significant, appeared in all four CD4+ subsets of Type 1 diabetes patients. For cells with high TCR expression, cDNA sequencing could yield over-representation.

The V end was cut by 0 bases, the J end by 12 bases, with 12 bases between. The CDR3 is 13 residues long. The germline V gene encodes CDR1 LGHNA and CDR2 YSLEER. Cells sorted by CD45RO/CCR7/CD25/CD127/CD95/CD27 comprised CD4+ naive, central memory, regulatory and stem cell-like memory cells. This receptor was identified in a young man with type 1 diabetes. The chain couples TRBV4-3 to TRBJ2-1, with a possible D match to TRBD2 (5 bases). The sequencing sample was made of naive CD4+ T cells from blood. CDR3: CASSQELEAAQFF. CDR3 DNA: TGCGCCAGCAGCCAAGAACTAGAGGCGGCGCAGTTCTTC.